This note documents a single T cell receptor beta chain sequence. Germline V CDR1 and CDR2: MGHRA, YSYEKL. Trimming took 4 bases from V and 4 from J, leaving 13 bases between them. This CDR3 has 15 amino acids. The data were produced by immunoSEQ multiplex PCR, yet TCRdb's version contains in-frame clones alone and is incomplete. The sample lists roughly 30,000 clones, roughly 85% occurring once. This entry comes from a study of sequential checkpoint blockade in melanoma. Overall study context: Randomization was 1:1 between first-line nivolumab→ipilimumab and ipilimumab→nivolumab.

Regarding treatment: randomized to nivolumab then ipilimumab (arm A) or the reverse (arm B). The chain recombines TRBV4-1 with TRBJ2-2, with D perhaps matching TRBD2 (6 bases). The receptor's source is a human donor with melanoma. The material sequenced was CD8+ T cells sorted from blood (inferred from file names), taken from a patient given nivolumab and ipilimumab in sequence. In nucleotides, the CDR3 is TGCGCCAGCAGCCGAAGGCGGGATCCCACCGGGGAGCTGTTTTTT. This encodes CASSRRRDPTGELFF.